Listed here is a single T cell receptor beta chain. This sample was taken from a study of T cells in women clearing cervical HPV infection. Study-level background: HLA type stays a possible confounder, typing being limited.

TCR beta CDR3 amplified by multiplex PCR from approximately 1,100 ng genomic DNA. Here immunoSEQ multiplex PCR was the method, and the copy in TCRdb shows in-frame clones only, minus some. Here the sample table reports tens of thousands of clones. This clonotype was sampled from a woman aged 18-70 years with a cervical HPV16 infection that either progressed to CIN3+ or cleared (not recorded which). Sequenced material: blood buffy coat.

The chain's CDR3 is CAWTALRSYNSPLHF. CDR3 bases read: TGTGCCTGGACTGCGTTACGCTCCTATAATTCACCC. The rearrangement uses TRBV30 and TRBJ1-6; D not resolved. The read comes to an end 3 residues before the CDR3 does, leaving the germline J gene to fill in the end. The CDR3 runs 15 residues. The V gene's germline CDR1 is GTSNPN and CDR2 SVGIG (reference sequence). Trimming took off 4 bases at V and 0 bases at J, with 10 bases between the two ends.